This T cell receptor beta chain was sequenced in a study of blood T cells in healthy people across ages. Broader study findings: The authors considered diversity estimates from one million T cells to be underestimates.

The V and J ends lost 0 bases and 2 bases respectively, with 11 bases between them. Germline V gene data show CDR1 as LGHNA and CDR2 as YNFKEQ. The CDR3 is 15 amino acids. PCR was performed a second time for roughly 7 to 11 cycles using a sample-barcoded 5' primer and a J-beta primer mix. TCRdb independently ran MiXCR on the 5' RACE reads; one entry per CDR3 protein. This sample has around 1,600,000 distinct CDR3 sequences; about 42% occur once, and the top ten carry 4%. This clonotype was picked up a small number of times. Antigen specificity is unknown. This TCR derives from a woman under 30 in good health. Specimen: blood. V is TRBV4-2 and J is TRBJ2-7; D may be TRBD1 or TRBD2 (5 bases each). The CDR3 sequence: CASSQESWGPYEQYF. The CDR3 DNA is TGTGCCAGCAGCCAAGAGTCCTGGGGACCCTACGAGCAGTACTTC.